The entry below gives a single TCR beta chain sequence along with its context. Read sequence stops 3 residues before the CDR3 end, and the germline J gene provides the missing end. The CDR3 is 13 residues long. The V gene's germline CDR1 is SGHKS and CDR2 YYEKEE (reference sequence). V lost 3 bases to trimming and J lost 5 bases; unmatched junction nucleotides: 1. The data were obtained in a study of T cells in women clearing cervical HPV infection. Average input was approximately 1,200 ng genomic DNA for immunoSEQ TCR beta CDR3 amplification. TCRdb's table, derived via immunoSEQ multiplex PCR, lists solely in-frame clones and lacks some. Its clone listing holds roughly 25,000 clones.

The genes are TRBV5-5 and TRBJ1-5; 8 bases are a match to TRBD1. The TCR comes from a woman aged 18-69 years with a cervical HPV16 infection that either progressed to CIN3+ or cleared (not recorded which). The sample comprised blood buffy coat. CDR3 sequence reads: CASSWTGHQPQHF. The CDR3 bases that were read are TGTGCCAGCAGCTGGACAGGGCATCAGCCC.